Listed below are T cell receptor beta chains from one sample, sequenced in a study of CD8+ T cells in alopecia areata. The assay was immunoSEQ multiplex PCR, and TCRdb's table has in-frame clones only and misses some. This table has some 180,000 clones, about 63% appearing once. Sequenced here: CD4+ T cells sorted from blood, sampled at week 0. Receptor source: a human donor with alopecia areata. Each CDR3 is given with its conserved first and last residue.

cdr3_aa j_call v_call
CASSPRGQGYSPLHF TRBJ1-6 TRBV18
CASSYPTDNYGYTF TRBJ1-2 TRBV5-6
CSVDGGGELFF TRBJ2-2 TRBV29-1
CSVDSRYGAYGYTF TRBJ1-2 TRBV29-1
CASSVGGDPLHF TRBJ1-6 TRBV9
CAWKVTGTMNTEAFF TRBJ1-1 TRBV30
CASSEIYEQYF . TRBV6-1
CASSYGGGMGQETQYF TRBJ2-5 TRBV6-5
CSVNGQVNTEAFF TRBJ1-1 TRBV29-1
CASSLDPPTGEETQYF TRBJ2-5 TRBV5-1
CASSPSIDGTEAFF TRBJ1-1 TRBV7-3
CATKHRTGVGYTF TRBJ1-2 TRBV25-1
CASSRTGGTDTQYF TRBJ2-3 TRBV7-3
CAWSLPPAFF TRBJ1-1 TRBV30
CSAGPLDTQYF TRBJ2-3 TRBV20-1
CATKRGYEQYF TRBJ2-7 TRBV19
CAISDQGADTEAFF TRBJ1-1 TRBV10-3
CSVAQGGTDTQYF TRBJ2-3 TRBV29-1
CAWSVRGPNTEAFF TRBJ1-1 TRBV30
CASSLAVYEQYF TRBJ2-7 TRBV5-6
CSVEDRDGYGYTF TRBJ1-2 TRBV29-1
CASSSGPLSPYF TRBJ2-3 TRBV27
CSVRPDTGELFF TRBJ2-2 TRBV29-1
CASSLTGGRDNEQFF TRBJ2-1 TRBV27